At least ten counts were recorded for the clone carrying this T cell receptor (beta chain). Its antigen is unknown. These data originate in a study of regulatory T cells in long-lasting Graves disease. Time point here: newly diagnosed GD, antithyroid drugs for less than 3 months. Following extraction of RNA from PBMCs, that RNA was used to make the TCR library. The J segment lost 7 bases and the V segment lost 2 bases, leaving 5 bases of the junction unmatched. The CDR3 is 14 amino acids. CDR1 and CDR2 (germline): MDHEN, SYDVKM. Construction of TCR beta libraries relied on iRepertoire HTBI primers and on Arm-PCR targeting CDR3 regions. TCRdb used MiXCR to reprocess the multiplex PCR reads, holding one entry per CDR3 protein. There are fewer than 650,000 distinct CDR3 sequences in the sample; about 16% occur only once, and more than 10% lies in the top ten. General study findings and limits: Persistent disease showed a preference for TRBV28, TRBJ1-2 and TRBJ2-5.

The same sample was also studied in work on T cells in Graves' hyperthyroidism and ophthalmopathy.

The specimen comprised peripheral blood mononuclear cells (PBMCs), sampled at new diagnosis, from a patient treated with antithyroid drugs. This sequence joins TRBV28 and TRBJ2-1; 7 bases align to TRBD1. The receptor was isolated from a man aged 18 to 29 with Graves disease. This chain's CDR3 is CASSLPGQWNEQFF. CDR3 nucleotide sequence: TGTGCCAGCAGTTTACCGGGACAGTGGAATGAGCAGTTCTTC.